This T cell receptor beta chain was recovered during a study of PD-1 blockade in classical Hodgkin lymphoma. The wider study: Patients had nivolumab dosed at 3 mg/kg, delivered intravenously every 2 weeks. General observations from the study: Patients who responded completely had about the same baseline diversity as newly diagnosed patients.

Generated by immunoSEQ multiplex PCR, the TCRdb table keeps only in-frame clones and is missing some. The sample lists about 46,000 clones; 73% were seen once. Germline V gives CDR1 MDHEN, CDR2 SYDVKM. The CDR3 has 14 residues. V dropped 4 bases and J dropped 6 bases, with 16 bases sitting between them. In regard to this clone: What it binds is unknown.

Brentuximab vedotin exposure varied, and every patient relapsed after autologous stem cell transplantation. The TCR comes from a human donor with classical Hodgkin lymphoma. The chain carries TRBV28 and TRBJ2-7; unclear D gene. This specimen was peripheral blood mononuclear cells (PBMCs), taken at baseline. The CDR3 DNA reads as TGTGCCAGCAGTTACGGGCGGACCCCGCGCGAGCAGTACTTC. This sequence encodes CASSYGRTPREQYF.